The source of this TCR beta chain is a study of T cell responses to AZD1222 COVID-19 vaccine. General study findings and limits: Every sample of the repertoires postdated the peak T cell response.

The table came from immunoSEQ multiplex PCR; TCRdb's copy has only in-frame clones and leaves some out. This table holds tens of thousands of clones, around 89% found once. V was shortened by 5 bases and J by 6 bases, with 20 bases between the two germline ends. The CDR3 extends over 15 amino acids. Per the germline V gene, CDR1 is KGHSH and CDR2 is LQKENI. Concerning this clone itself: Its matching antigen is unknown.

The TCR originated in an adult who received the MenACWY meningococcal vaccine as a control. The source was peripheral blood, collected 28 days after the second dose of the MenACWY control vaccine. The rearrangement joins TRBV18 to TRBJ2-7; tentatively, D is TRBD1 (7 bases). The CDR3 sequence: CASSGTGAGGSEQYF. The CDR3, as DNA: TGTGCCAGCTCAGGTACAGGGGCCGGGGGAAGCGAGCAGTACTTC.